This T cell receptor beta chain was sequenced in a study of blood T cell repertoires in COVID-19. The overall study: COVID-19 samples from acute and convalescent phases originated in the United States, Italy and Spain. PBMCs, B-cell-depleted T cells, or T cells were the source of the cDNA or gDNA that made up the material.

Only a few counts were recorded for this clone. CDR1 LNHDA and CDR2 SQIVND come from the germline V gene (reference sequence). This CDR3 has 15 amino acids. V lost 7 bases to trimming and J lost 3 bases, with 16 bases between them. Per the original methods: Estimates of nucleated cell counts were drawn from the amplification of reference gene primers. Generated by immunoSEQ multiplex PCR, the TCRdb table keeps only in-frame clones and is missing some. V and J calls and clone size follow that table, whereas D and trimming were derived from the DNA. Among about 130,000 clones, 79% were seen once, and the ten largest hold about 39%.

The chain uses TRBV19 and TRBJ1-5; D possibly corresponds to TRBD1 (5 bases). The origin of this receptor is a man between 35 and 55 years old with active or convalescent COVID-19. The sequenced material came from peripheral blood. The CDR3 is CASNFETANNQPQHF. The CDR3 coding sequence is TGTGCCAGTAATTTTGAGACAGCTAACAATCAGCCCCAGCATTTT.